What follows are 25 T cell receptor beta chains derived from one specimen sequenced in a study of somatic mutations in cytotoxic T cells in rheumatoid arthritis. Sequencing used immunoSEQ multiplex PCR; TCRdb keeps in-frame clones, though not all of them. The profile covers 15,000 to 20,000 clones, with over 75% appearing a single time and under 12% taken by the ten largest. Sequencing input: CD8+ T cells sorted from blood. The receptor source for this set is a woman aged 50 to 60 in good health.

J is TRBJ2-3 and V is TRBV9; 9 nucleotides agree with TRBD2. This CDR3 has 18 residues. Germline V gene lookup returns CDR1 SGDLS and CDR2 YYNGEE. The trim removed 0 bases at V and 4 bases at J, leaving 12 bases unmatched. The CDR3 DNA follows: TGTGCCAGCAGCGTAGCTACCCCCTGGCGGGAGGGCCCAGATACGCAGTATTTT. It encodes CASSVATPWREGPDTQYF.

This chain links TRBV5-1 with TRBJ2-1, with TRBD1 matching over 7 bases. V lost 0 bases and J lost 5; bases outside the gene matches: 2. The CDR3 has 14 residues. Per the germline V gene, CDR1 is SGHRS and CDR2 is YFSETQ. DNA for the CDR3: TGCGCCAGCAGCTTGGGACAGGGAGACAATGAGCAGTTCTTC. This codes for CASSLGQGDNEQFF.

The rearrangement uses TRBV13 and TRBJ1-1; no reliable D call. Trimming cost V 5 bases and J 4 bases, with 14 bases left between them. Germline lookup yields CDR1 PRHDT and CDR2 FYEKMQ (reference sequence). The CDR3 consists of 14 residues. CDR3 sequence reads: CASSLYVATTEAFF. DNA for the CDR3: TGTGCCAGCAGCCTCTATGTGGCGACCACTGAAGCTTTCTTT.

V is TRBV5-8 and J is TRBJ1-4, with D possibly TRBD1 on 5 matching bases. The CDR3 covers 16 residues. The V end lost 4 bases, the J end lost 0 bases, and 13 bases lay between the germline ends. CDR1 is SGHTS and CDR2 is YDEGEE in the germline V gene. The DNA for the CDR3 is TGTGCCAGCAGCCCCTGGGGGGTTGCAACTAATGAAAAACTGTTTTTT. It yields the protein CASSPWGVATNEKLFF.

The rearrangement links TRBV12-5 to TRBJ2-5; tentatively, D is TRBD1 (6 bases). The CDR3 extends over 13 amino acids. Germline V gives CDR1 LGHNT, CDR2 FRNRAP. The V end lost 5 bases, the J end lost 5 bases, and 12 bases lay between the germline ends. DNA for the CDR3: TGTGCTAGTGGTAAACAGGGAACGGAGACCCAGTACTTC. It is translated as CASGKQGTETQYF.

The gene calls are TRBV6-5 and TRBJ1-4, with D tentatively TRBD1 (6 bases). CDR1 is MNHEY, CDR2 SVGAGI, per germline. Trimming shortened V by 0 bases and J by 4 bases, and 12 bases separated the two germline ends. CDR3 length equals 16 residues. The CDR3 spells CASSYSTGEFNEKLFF. The DNA of the CDR3 is TGTGCCAGCAGTTACTCGACAGGCGAATTTAATGAAAAACTGTTTTTT.

This sequence joins TRBV7-6 and TRBJ2-1; no clear D gene. V shed 4 bases and J shed 1 base, with 14 bases lying between them. CDR1 and CDR2 from the germline V gene are SGHVS and FNYEAQ. The CDR3 is 16 residues long. The CDR3 sequence is CASSSTTESSYNEQFF. In DNA form, the CDR3 reads TGTGCCAGCAGCTCAACAACGGAGAGTTCCTACAATGAGCAGTTCTTC.

The chain links TRBV5-4 to TRBJ1-1, with a weak D call TRBD1 (5 bases). In germline, CDR1 is SGHNT, CDR2 YYREEE (reference sequence). Deletions cut 4 bases from V and 4 bases from J, with 11 bases between. The CDR3 loop spans 13 amino acids. CDR3 sequence reads: CASSLQGGTEAFF. The CDR3 DNA reads TGTGCCAGCAGCCTGCAGGGAGGCACTGAAGCTTTCTTT.

This chain connects TRBV4-1 to TRBJ1-2; the D is unclear. The CDR3 length is 15 residues. CDR1 MGHRA and CDR2 YSYEKL come from the germline V gene. V gave up 0 bases and J gave up 2 bases, with 10 bases separating them. CDR3 region: CASSQDLELNYGYTF. CDR3 sequence (DNA): TGCGCCAGCAGCCAAGATCTAGAGTTAAACTATGGCTACACCTTC.

This chain links TRBV19 with TRBJ2-1, with a weak D call TRBD2 (6 bases). Germline CDR1 is LNHDA and CDR2 is SQIVND (reference sequence). There are 15 residues in the CDR3. V lost 3 bases and J lost 4, with 13 bases in between. CDR3 residues: CASSIAGGDYNEQFF. DNA of the CDR3: TGTGCCAGTAGTATTGCGGGCGGGGATTACAATGAGCAGTTCTTC.

The V and J genes are TRBV10-3 and TRBJ2-3; possible D gene TRBD1, 5 bases. The germline gives CDR1 ENHRY, CDR2 SYGVKD. The CDR3 loop spans 12 amino acids. The V end lost 7 bases, the J end lost 3 bases, and 8 bases lay between the germline ends. The CDR3 DNA is TGTGCCATCACTGACAGAACAGATACGCAGTATTTT. This translates into CAITDRTDTQYF.

The chain links TRBV5-1 to TRBJ2-7; the match to TRBD1 covers 7 bases. The CDR3 covers 13 residues. Germline CDR1 and CDR2: SGHRS and YFSETQ. V was pared by 2 bases and J by 5 bases, with 4 bases of the junction left unmatched. The CDR3 sequence: CASSLSQGDEQYF. The DNA of the CDR3 is TGCGCCAGCAGCTTAAGTCAGGGGGACGAGCAGTACTTC. The full variable domain, completed using reference TRBV5-1 and TRBJ2-7, is KAGVTQTPRYLIKTRGQQVTLSCSPISGHRSVSWYQQTPGQGLQFLFEYFSETQRNKGNFPGRFSGRQFSNSRSEMNVSTLELGDSALYLCASSLSQGDEQYFGPGTRLTVT.

On this clone itself: One end of the junction fails to match germline, which may point to a read error. In DNA form, the CDR3 reads TGTGCCAGCAGCTTAAACTCCGACGAGCAGTACTTC. Its protein is CASSLNSDEQYF. The V gene is TRBV7-6, the J gene TRBJ2-7; D gene ambiguous. Germline CDR1 is SGHVS and CDR2 is FNYEAQ. CDR3 length: 12 residues.

The V and J genes are TRBV11-2 and TRBJ1-1; no reliable D call. Germline assignment: CDR1 SGHAT and CDR2 FQNNGV. Trimming stripped 2 bases from V and 6 bases from J, with 16 bases between. The CDR3 length is 15 residues. CDR3 nucleotide sequence: TGTGCCAGCAGCTTAAGGACCTCTGGCGCTCCTGAAGCTTTCTTT. Translation: CASSLRTSGAPEAFF.

J is TRBJ2-4 and V is TRBV7-9; D is possibly TRBD2 (5 bases). V was trimmed by 5 bases and J by 5 bases, leaving 13 bases between them. The CDR3 sequence is 14 residues long. CDR1 is SEHNR and CDR2 is FQNEAQ in the germline V gene (reference sequence). The chain's CDR3 is CASSPREGQNIQYF. Written as DNA, the CDR3 is TGTGCCAGCAGCCCACGGGAAGGCCAAAACATTCAGTACTTC. Combining the CDR3 with reference TRBV7-9 and TRBJ2-4 gives the whole variable domain DTGVSQNPRHKITKRGQNVTFRCDPISEHNRLYWYRQTLGQGPEFLTYFQNEAQLEKSRLLSDRFSAERPKGSFSTLEIQRTEQGDSAMYLCASSPREGQNIQYFGAGTRLSVL.

The chain carries TRBV25-1 and TRBJ1-5; possibly TRBD1 for D (6 bases). The CDR3 is 12 residues long. The V and J ends lost 6 bases and 6 bases respectively, with 9 bases between them. CDR1 is MGHDK and CDR2 is SYGVNS in the germline V gene. Here the CDR3 DNA reads TGTGCCAGCAGGCAGGGGAGTCAGCCCCAGCATTTT. Translating gives CASRQGSQPQHF.

The V and J genes are TRBV10-3 and TRBJ1-5; 7 nucleotides agree with TRBD1. CDR1 and CDR2 (germline): ENHRY, SYGVKD. Trimming removed 0 bases from V and 6 bases from J; junction bases left unmatched: 14. This CDR3 contains 18 residues. The CDR3 sequence: CAISESTLGGGAGQPQHF. The CDR3 DNA follows: TGTGCCATCAGTGAGTCGACCCTCGGAGGGGGCGCCGGTCAGCCCCAGCATTTT.

The chain combines TRBV7-9 with TRBJ2-7, with D possibly TRBD1 on 6 matching bases. The CDR3 covers 14 residues. With 11 bases removed from V and 3 bases from J, the gap between germline ends came to 20 bases. Germline values: CDR1 SEHNR, CDR2 FQNEAQ (reference sequence). For the CDR3, the DNA is TGTGCCGGCGGACAGAAATCCGGCAGCTACGAGCAGTACTTC. Amino acid sequence: CAGGQKSGSYEQYF.

The chain combines TRBV12-2 with TRBJ2-7; the D call in the table, TRBD2, was not verified against the DNA. TRBV12-2 is noted as a pseudogene. This CDR3 region has 17 residues. CDR3 in amino acids: CASRLVGRNSGENEQYF. In DNA, the CDR3 is TGTGCAAGTCGCTTAGTGGGTCGTAATAGCGGGGAGAACGAGCAGTACTTC.

V usage is TRBV7-9 and J usage is TRBJ2-7, with TRBD2 as a possible D gene (5 bases). Between the trimmed V and J ends, which lost 5 bases and 6 bases, there was a span of 17 bases. Germline V gene data show CDR1 as SEHNR and CDR2 as FQNEAQ (reference sequence). The CDR3 sequence is 14 residues long. CDR3 coding DNA: TGTGCCAGCAGCGCCAGGACTGGGGATCCCGAGCAGTACTTC. As protein: CASSARTGDPEQYF. Looking up the rest from reference TRBV7-9 and TRBJ2-7 gives the full variable domain: DTGVSQNPRHKITKRGQNVTFRCDPISEHNRLYWYRQTLGQGPEFLTYFQNEAQLEKSRLLSDRFSAERPKGSFSTLEIQRTEQGDSAMYLCASSARTGDPEQYFGPGTRLTVT.

The gene calls are TRBV19 and TRBJ1-5, with 10 bases matching TRBD1. J was trimmed by 6 bases and V by 6 bases; bases with no gene match: 8. The CDR3 covers 15 residues. CDR1 LNHDA and CDR2 SQIVND come from the germline V gene (reference sequence). The CDR3 DNA follows: TGTGCCAGTAGAACGACCGGGACAGGGGTTCAGCCCCAGCATTTT. This sequence encodes CASRTTGTGVQPQHF.

The chain joins TRBV4-1 to TRBJ1-5; D is unclear. With 5 bases removed from V and 4 bases from J, the gap between germline ends came to 18 bases. Germline CDR1 MGHRA, CDR2 YSYEKL. There are 16 residues in the CDR3. In DNA form, the CDR3 reads TGCGCCAGCAGCGCCGGCCCCGGGGATGGGAATCAGCCCCAGCATTTT. Amino acids: CASSAGPGDGNQPQHF.

The chain couples TRBV7-6 to TRBJ2-3, with TRBD2 matching over 11 bases. Germline trimming cut 5 bases from V and 1 base from J; bases unmatched to any gene: 2. From germline, CDR1 is SGHVS and CDR2 FNYEAQ. The CDR3 length is 15 residues. CDR3 region: CASSMGLAGTDTQYF. CDR3 DNA: TGTGCCAGCAGCATGGGACTAGCGGGCACAGATACGCAGTATTTT.

The chain links TRBV7-2 to TRBJ1-1; D remains unclear. The germline V gene has CDR1 SGHTA and CDR2 FQGNSA. The CDR3 sequence is 14 residues long. V lost 5 bases and J 3 bases, leaving 13 bases between the germline ends. The CDR3 loop reads CASSPTTSDTEAFF. For the CDR3, the DNA is TGTGCCAGCAGCCCCACTACTTCCGACACTGAAGCTTTCTTT.

The rearrangement uses TRBV19 and TRBJ2-7; the D gene is possibly TRBD2 (5 bases). Per the germline V gene, CDR1 is LNHDA and CDR2 is SQIVND (reference sequence). This CDR3 comprises 13 residues. Trimming took 4 bases from V and 3 from J, leaving 10 bases between them. This chain's CDR3 is CASSTYEGYEQYF. The CDR3 bases are TGTGCCAGTAGTACGTACGAGGGCTACGAGCAGTACTTC.